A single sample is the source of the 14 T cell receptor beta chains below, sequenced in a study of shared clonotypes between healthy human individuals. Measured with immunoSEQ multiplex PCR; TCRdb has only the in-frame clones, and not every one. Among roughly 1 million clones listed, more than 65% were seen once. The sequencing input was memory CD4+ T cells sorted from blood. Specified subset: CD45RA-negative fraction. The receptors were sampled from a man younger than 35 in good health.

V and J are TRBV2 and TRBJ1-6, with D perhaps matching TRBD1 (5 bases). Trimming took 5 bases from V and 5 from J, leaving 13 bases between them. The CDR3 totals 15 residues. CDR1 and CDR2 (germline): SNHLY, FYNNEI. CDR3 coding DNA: TGTGCCAGCAGTCCGAAGGGGCTTAATAATTCACCCCTCCACTTT. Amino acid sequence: CASSPKGLNNSPLHF.

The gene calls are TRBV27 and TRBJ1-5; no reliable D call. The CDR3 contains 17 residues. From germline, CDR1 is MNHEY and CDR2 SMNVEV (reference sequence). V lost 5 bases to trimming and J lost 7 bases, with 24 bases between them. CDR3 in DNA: TGTGCCAGCAGTCCCCAGCCCCACAATCTCGGAGGCCAGCCCCAGCATTTT. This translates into CASSPQPHNLGGQPQHF.

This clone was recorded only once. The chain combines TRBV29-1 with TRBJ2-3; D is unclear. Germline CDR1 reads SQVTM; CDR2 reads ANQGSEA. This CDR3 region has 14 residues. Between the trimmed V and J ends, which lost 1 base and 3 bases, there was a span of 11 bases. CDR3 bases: TGCAGCGTTGAAGGTCTCTTAGGGACAGATACGCAGTATTTT. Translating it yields CSVEGLLGTDTQYF.

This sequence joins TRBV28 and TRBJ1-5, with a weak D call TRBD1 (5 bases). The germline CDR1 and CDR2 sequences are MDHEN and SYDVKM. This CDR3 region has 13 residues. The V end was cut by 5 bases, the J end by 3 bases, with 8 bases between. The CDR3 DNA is TGTGCCAGCAGTACAGGTATCAATCAGCCCCAGCATTTT. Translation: CASSTGINQPQHF.

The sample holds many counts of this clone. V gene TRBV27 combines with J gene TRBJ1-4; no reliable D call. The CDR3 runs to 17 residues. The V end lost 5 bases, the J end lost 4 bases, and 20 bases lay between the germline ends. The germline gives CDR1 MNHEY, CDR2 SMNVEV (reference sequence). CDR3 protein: CASSPSSFVRLNEKLFF. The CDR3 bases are TGTGCCAGCAGTCCATCCTCCTTCGTGCGGCTTAATGAAAAACTGTTTTTT.

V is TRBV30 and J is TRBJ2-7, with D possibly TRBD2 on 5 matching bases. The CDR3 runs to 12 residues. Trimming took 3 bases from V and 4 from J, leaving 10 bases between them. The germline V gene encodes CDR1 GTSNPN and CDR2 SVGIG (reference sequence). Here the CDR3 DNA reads TGTGCCTGGAGCGATACTAGGTACGAGCAGTACTTC. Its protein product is CAWSDTRYEQYF.

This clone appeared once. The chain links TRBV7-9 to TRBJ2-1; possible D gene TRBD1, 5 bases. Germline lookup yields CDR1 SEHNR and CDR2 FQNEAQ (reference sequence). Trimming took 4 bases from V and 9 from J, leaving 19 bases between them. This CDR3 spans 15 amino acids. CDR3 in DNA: TGTGCCAGCAGCTACAGTGAAGGTCACAGGCCTGAGCAGTTCTTC. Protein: CASSYSEGHRPEQFF.

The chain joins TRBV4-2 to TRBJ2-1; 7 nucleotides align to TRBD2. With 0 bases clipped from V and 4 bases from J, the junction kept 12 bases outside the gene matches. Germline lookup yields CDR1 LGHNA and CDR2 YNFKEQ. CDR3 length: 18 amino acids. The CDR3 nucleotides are TGTGCCAGCAGCCAAGATCTCCATATGGCGGGGGAGTACAATGAGCAGTTCTTC. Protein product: CASSQDLHMAGEYNEQFF.

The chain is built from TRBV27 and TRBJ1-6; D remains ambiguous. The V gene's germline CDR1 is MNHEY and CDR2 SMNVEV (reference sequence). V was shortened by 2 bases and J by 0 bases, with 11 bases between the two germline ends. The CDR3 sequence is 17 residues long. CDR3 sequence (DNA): TGTGCCAGCAGTTTACAGGCTGGTAGCTCCTATAATTCACCCCTCCACTTT. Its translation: CASSLQAGSSYNSPLHF.

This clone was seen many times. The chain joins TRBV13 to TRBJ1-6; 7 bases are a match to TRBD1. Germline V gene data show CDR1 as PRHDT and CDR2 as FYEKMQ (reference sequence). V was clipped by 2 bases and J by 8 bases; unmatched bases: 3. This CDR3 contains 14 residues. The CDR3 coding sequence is TGTGCCAGCAGCTTAAACAGGGGAGATTCACCCCTCCACTTT. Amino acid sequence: CASSLNRGDSPLHF.

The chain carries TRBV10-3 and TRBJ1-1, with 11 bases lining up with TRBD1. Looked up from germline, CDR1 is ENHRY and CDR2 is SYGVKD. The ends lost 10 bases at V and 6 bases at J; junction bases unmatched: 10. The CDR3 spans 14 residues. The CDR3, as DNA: TGTGCCACCTCATCGGACAGGGGGCGATCTGAAGCTTTCTTT. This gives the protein CATSSDRGRSEAFF.

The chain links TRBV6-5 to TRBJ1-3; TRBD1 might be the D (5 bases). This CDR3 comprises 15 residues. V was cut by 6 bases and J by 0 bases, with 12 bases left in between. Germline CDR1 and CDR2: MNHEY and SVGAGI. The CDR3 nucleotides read TGTGCCAGCAGCGACGTGGGGGGCTCTGGAAACACCATATATTTT. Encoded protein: CASSDVGGSGNTIYF.

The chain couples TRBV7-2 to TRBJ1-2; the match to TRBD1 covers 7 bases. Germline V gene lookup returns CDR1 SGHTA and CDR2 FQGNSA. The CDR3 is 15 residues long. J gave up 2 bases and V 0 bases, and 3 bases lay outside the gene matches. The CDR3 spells CASSLAPGQNYGYTF. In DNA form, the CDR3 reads TGTGCCAGCAGCTTAGCCCCGGGACAGAACTATGGCTACACCTTC.

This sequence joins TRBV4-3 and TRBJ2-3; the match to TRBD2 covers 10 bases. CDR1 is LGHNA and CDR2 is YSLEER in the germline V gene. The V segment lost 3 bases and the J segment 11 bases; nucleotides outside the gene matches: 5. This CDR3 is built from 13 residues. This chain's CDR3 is CASSQRLAGVQYF. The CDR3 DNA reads TGCGCCAGCAGCCAGCGACTAGCGGGCGTGCAGTATTTT.